A selection of T cell receptor beta chains follows, all from one sample in a study of cytomegalovirus exposure and HLA in healthy donors. Libraries were prepared by immunoSEQ multiplex PCR; TCRdb keeps only in-frame clonotypes and omits some of them. This sample yields more than 95,000 clones, of which about 10% are seen a single time; 4% to 5% belongs to the top ten. Sequenced sample: PBMCs. These receptors were obtained from a woman aged 18-29 years in good health and CMV-seropositive. Both conserved end residues are part of each CDR3. The order of the fields is clone size, D gene, J gene, V gene, CDR3 DNA, CDR3 protein. D genes are given only for firm matches. Clone size is not always given. Where it is, it says once, few, many or a class for expanded clones.

- | - | TRBJ2-1 | TRBV6-5 | TGTGCCAGCAGGACATCCAGCGGGTACTACAATGAGCAGTTCTTC | CASRTSSGYYNEQFF
- | - | TRBJ2-5 | TRBV5-1 | TGCGCCAGCAGCTTACAGGGTTTGGAGACCCAGTACTTC | CASSLQGLETQYF
- | TRBD1 | TRBJ2-2 | TRBV6-1 | TGTGCCAGCAGTGTGACAGGGGCGGGCACCGGGGAGCTGTTTTTT | CASSVTGAGTGELFF
many | TRBD1 | TRBJ1-1 | TRBV6-5 | TGTGCCAGCATTAGGGACAGGGTGGACACTGAAGCTTTCTTT | CASIRDRVDTEAFF
- | TRBD1 | TRBJ1-2 | TRBV25-1 | TGTGCCAGCAGCAGGGGGGCGAATCCTAACTATGGCTACACCTTC | CASSRGANPNYGYTF
- | TRBD2 | TRBJ2-1 | TRBV5-4 | TGTGCCAGCAGCTCCACTAGCGCAGGTGAGCAGTTCTTC | CASSSTSAGEQFF
- | TRBD1 | TRBJ1-2 | TRBV6-5 | TGTGCCAGCACCGACAGGGGAGGAGACTACACCTTC | CASTDRGGDYTF
few | - | TRBJ1-2 | TRBV2 | TGTGCCAGCAGTGCGACGGCAGGGACTAACTATGGCTACACCTTC | CASSATAGTNYGYTF
few | - | TRBJ2-6 | TRBV28 | TGTGCCAGCAGTTTATGGGGCCGGGGGATGTCTGCTGGGGCCAACGTCCTGACTTTC | CASSLWGRGMSAGANVLTF
- | TRBD2 | TRBJ2-7 | TRBV27 | TGTGCCAGCAGTCCGGAAACTAGCGGGAGTTCCTACGAGCAGTACTTC | CASSPETSGSSYEQYF
- | - | TRBJ2-1 | TRBV11-2 | TGTGCCAGCAGCTTTACGAGGGATCCCTACAATGAGCAGTTCTTC | CASSFTRDPYNEQFF
- | - | TRBJ2-1 | TRBV15 | TGTGCCACCAGCGAACCCTCGGGGGGCCTGTATGAGCAGTTCTTC | CATSEPSGGLYEQFF
few | - | TRBJ2-2 | TRBV25-1 | TGTGCCAGCAGTGTATTAGGGGCTTCCTCCACCGGGGAGCTGTTTTTT | CASSVLGASSTGELFF
- | - | TRBJ2-7 | TRBV5-6 | TGTGCCAGCAGCTCGGACAGCTGGGGGTACGAGCAGTACTTC | CASSSDSWGYEQYF
few | - | TRBJ2-7 | TRBV2 | TGTGCCTCACTAGCCCTGGCCCCCGGATCCTACGAGCAGTACTTC | CASLALAPGSYEQYF
- | TRBD1 | TRBJ2-1 | TRBV5-6 | TGTGCCAGCGTAAACCCGGGACAGGGTGTTAGGGATGAGCAGTTCTTC | CASVNPGQGVRDEQFF